These 2 T cell receptor beta chains originate from one sample sequenced in a study of blood T cell repertoires in COVID-19. The data were produced by immunoSEQ multiplex PCR, yet TCRdb's version contains in-frame clones alone and is incomplete. The sample carries about 200,000 clones, around 87% recorded once. The sample was peripheral blood. These receptors all stem from a man aged 60-69 years with acute or convalescent COVID-19.

This rearrangement joins TRBV5-4 to TRBJ2-4, with 8 positions matching TRBD1. CDR1 and CDR2 (germline): SGHNT, YYREEE (reference sequence). V lost 4 bases and J lost 2; bases outside the gene matches: 11. CDR3 length equals 17 residues. CDR3 protein: CASSTRTGISTKNIQYF. The CDR3 DNA sequence: TGTGCCAGCAGCACGCGGACAGGGATTTCTACCAAAAACATTCAGTACTTC.

This rearrangement joins TRBV6-5 to TRBJ1-1, with 7 bases aligning to TRBD1. Per germline, CDR1 MNHEY and CDR2 SVGAGI. Trimming at V came to 6 bases and at J to 0 bases, leaving 7 bases not matched to a gene. The CDR3 has 15 amino acids. The CDR3 bases are TGTGCCAGCAGGCAGGGGGGACCAATGAACACTGAAGCTTTCTTT. Translated: CASRQGGPMNTEAFF.